This T cell receptor (beta chain) was recorded in a study of post-analysis software for immune sequencing data (dated by TCRdb to 2015 to 2017). Regarding the complete study: The recorded disease courses included relapsing-remitting, secondary progressive and progressive-relapsing multiple sclerosis, and some patients had no subtype annotation. Patient repertoires were compared against about a dozen previously published healthy control repertoires from donors aged about 6 to 27 years. A subset of samples was prepared in parallel using single-end sample barcoding, then pooled and co-amplified after Illumina adapter ligation.

Libraries were built with PCR. Instrument used: Illumina HiSeq 2500. Unique molecular identifiers were incorporated into TCR beta cDNA libraries to reduce PCR and sequencing biases. Some 500,000 cDNA molecules were obtained for every 1 to 10 million input T cells, so each molecule roughly corresponded to one T cell. The patient libraries were prepared and sequenced with the same protocol used for the earlier healthy control dataset. Samples belonging to the same batch were prepared together, multiplexed and sequenced on a shared HiSeq lane. Turning to the authors' computational methods: MIGEC handled the raw barcoded reads, throwing out single-read molecular identifier groups before consensus assembly and CDR3 extraction. VDJtools was used for post-analysis of the clonotype tables, and diversity was normalized by down-sampling every dataset to the size of the smallest sample. Repertoire overlap clustering matched CDR3 amino acid but not nucleotide sequences to correct batch-related cross-sample contamination. In-frame beta chains were kept once TCRdb had trimmed the public reads at Q25 with fastp and called clones with MiXCR. Rows are unified per CDR3 protein, each entry keeping the most common DNA and genes. It is TCRdb's table, rather than the study itself, that gives the V and J calls and clone size. Present in this sample are 600,000 to 700,000 distinct CDR3 sequences, 59% of which were seen just once. The leading ten clones occupy around 10% of the sample.

To demonstrate the VDJtools post-analysis software, TCR beta repertoires were profiled from the peripheral blood of about 14 young patients with multiple sclerosis. Multiple sclerosis patients were children and adolescents aged about 6 to 16 years. Overall study results and their limits: Direct clustering with F measure showed strong co-clustering of samples prepared in the same batch, prompting a batch-effect correction. The multiple sclerosis patient group was slightly younger than the control group. Compared with controls, multiple sclerosis patients had significantly lower normalized Chao1 diversity, a finding suggesting substantial peripheral T-cell clonal expansion. Significantly higher frequencies in patients than in controls were found for roughly 5 TRBV segments, including TRBV5-6, TRBV5-1 and TRBV20-1.

With respect to this clonotype: Which antigen it targets is not known. Per-nucleotide qualities are absent, and no much larger clonotype sits a single base away.

The germline V gene encodes CDR1 SGDLS and CDR2 YYNGEE. Including the terminal cysteine and phenylalanine, the CDR3 comprises 16 residues. The sequence is cut down to CDR3 DNA, 48 bases in frame from base 1. V loses 0 bases, J loses 2 bases, and the germline ends lie 12 bases apart. Sequenced: blood. The TCR comes from a girl between 2 and 10 years old with multiple sclerosis. The chain is assembled from TRBV9 and TRBJ2-1; the D gene is possibly TRBD2, with 6 bases matching. The CDR3 in this case is CASSVGVLAPYNEQFF. The DNA is TGTGCCAGCAGCGTAGGGGTGCTAGCGCCCTACAATGAGCAGTTCTTC. Here the CDR3 is joined to the reference TRBV9 and TRBJ2-1 genes, and the full variable domain is: DSGVTQTPKHLITATGQRVTLRCSPRSGDLSVYWYQQSLDQGLQFLIQYYNGEERAKGNILERFSAQQFPDLHSELNLSSLELGDSALYFCASSVGVLAPYNEQFFGPGTRLTVL.